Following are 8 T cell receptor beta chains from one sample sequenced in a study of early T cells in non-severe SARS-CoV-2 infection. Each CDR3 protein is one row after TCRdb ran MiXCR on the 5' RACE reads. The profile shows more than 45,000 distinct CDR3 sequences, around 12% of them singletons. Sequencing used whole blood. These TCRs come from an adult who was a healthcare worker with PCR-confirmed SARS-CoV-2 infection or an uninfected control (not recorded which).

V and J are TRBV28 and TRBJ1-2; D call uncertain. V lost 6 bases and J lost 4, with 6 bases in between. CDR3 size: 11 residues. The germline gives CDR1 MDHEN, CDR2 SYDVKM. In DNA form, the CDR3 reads TGTGCCAGCAGCTTCATCTATGGCTACACCTTC. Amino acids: CASSFIYGYTF.

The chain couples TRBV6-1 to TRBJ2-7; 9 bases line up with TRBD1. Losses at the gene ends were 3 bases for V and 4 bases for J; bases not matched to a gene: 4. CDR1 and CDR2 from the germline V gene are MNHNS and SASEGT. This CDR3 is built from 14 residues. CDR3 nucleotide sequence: TGTGCCAGCAGTGACGGACAGGGGCTTTACGAGCAGTACTTC. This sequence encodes CASSDGQGLYEQYF.

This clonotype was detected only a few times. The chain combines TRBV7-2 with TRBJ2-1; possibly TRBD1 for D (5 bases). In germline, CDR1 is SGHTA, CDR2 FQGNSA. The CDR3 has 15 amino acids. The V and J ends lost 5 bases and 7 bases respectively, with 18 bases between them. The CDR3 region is CASSVDRERSNEQFF. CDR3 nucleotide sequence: TGTGCCAGCAGCGTTGACAGAGAAAGATCGAATGAGCAGTTCTTC.

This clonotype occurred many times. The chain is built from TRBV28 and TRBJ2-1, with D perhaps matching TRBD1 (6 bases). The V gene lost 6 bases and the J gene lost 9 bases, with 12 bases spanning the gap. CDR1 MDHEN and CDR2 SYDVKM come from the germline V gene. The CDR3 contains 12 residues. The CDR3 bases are TGTGCCAGCAGCCTCAGGGGAGCTGAGCAGTTCTTC. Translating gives CASSLRGAEQFF.

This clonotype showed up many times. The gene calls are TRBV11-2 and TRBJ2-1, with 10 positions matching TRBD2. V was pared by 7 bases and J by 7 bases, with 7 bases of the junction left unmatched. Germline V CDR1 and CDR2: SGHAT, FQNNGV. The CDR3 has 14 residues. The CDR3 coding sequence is TGTGCCAGCAACCTAGCGGGAGCTAGAAATGAGCAGTTCTTC. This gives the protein CASNLAGARNEQFF. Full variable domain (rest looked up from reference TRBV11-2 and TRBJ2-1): EAGVAQSPRYKIIEKRQSVAFWCNPISGHATLYWYQQILGQGPKLLIQFQNNGVVDDSQLPKDRFSAERLKGVDSTLKIQPAKLEDSAVYLCASNLAGARNEQFFGPGTRLTVL.

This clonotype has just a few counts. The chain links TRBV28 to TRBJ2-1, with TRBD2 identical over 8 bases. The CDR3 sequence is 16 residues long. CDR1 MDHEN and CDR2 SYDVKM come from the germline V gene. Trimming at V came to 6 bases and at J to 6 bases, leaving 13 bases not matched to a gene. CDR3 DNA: TGTGCCAGCAGACCTACCGGGACTAGTCACTCCAATGAGCAGTTCTTC. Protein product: CASRPTGTSHSNEQFF.

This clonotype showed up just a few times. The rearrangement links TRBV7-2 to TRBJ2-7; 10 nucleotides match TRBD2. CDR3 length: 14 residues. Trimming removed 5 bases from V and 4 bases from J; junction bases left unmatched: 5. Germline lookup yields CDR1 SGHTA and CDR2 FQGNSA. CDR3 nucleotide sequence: TGTGCCAGCAGCCCCAGCGGGAGGGGGTACGAGCAGTACTTC. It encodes CASSPSGRGYEQYF.

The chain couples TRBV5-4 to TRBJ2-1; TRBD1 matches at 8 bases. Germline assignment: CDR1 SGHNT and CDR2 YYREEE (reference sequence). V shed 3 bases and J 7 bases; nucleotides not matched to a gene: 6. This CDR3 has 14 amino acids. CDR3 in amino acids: CASSSVRGRNEQFF. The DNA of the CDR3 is TGTGCCAGCAGCTCCGTCAGGGGGCGGAATGAGCAGTTCTTC.